This T cell receptor beta chain was sequenced for a study of CD8 T cells in Susac syndrome. V lost 5 bases, J lost 3 bases, and 12 bases stayed unmatched. This CDR3 comprises 16 residues. From germline, CDR1 is SEHNR and CDR2 FQNEAQ (reference sequence). When the RNA was reverse transcribed, random hexamers were used with an input of about 0.45 to 1 ug. MiXCR, run by TCRdb on the immunoSEQ multiplex PCR reads, gives a single entry per CDR3 protein. The sample includes over 350,000 distinct CDR3 sequences, 85% to 90% of them seen just once. The J gene is TRBJ2-7, the V gene TRBV7-9, with 8 bases matching TRBD1. What was sequenced was CD8+ T cells from PBMCs. The TCR was taken from a human donor with multiple sclerosis. The CDR3 DNA follows: TGTGCCAGCAGCCCGACGGACAGGGAAAGGTTCTACGAGCAGTACTTC. Residues: CASSPTDRERFYEQYF.